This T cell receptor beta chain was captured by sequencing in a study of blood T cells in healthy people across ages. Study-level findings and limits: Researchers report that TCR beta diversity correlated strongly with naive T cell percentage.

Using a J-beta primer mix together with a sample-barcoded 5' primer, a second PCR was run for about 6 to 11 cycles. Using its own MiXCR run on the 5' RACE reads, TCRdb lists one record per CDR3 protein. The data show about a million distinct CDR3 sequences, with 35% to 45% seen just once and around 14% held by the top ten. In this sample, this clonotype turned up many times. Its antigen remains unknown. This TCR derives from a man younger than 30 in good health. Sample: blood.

CDR3 region: CAISDRGRTDTQYF. In DNA, the CDR3 is TGTGCCATCAGCGACAGGGGGCGGACAGATACGCAGTATTTT. The J gene is TRBJ2-3, the V gene TRBV10-3; 10 bases are a match to TRBD1. V shed 6 bases and J 3 bases; nucleotides not matched to a gene: 3. The CDR3 extends over 14 amino acids. Germline V lookup: CDR1 ENHRY, CDR2 SYGVKD.